This T cell receptor (beta chain) is from a study of molecular identifiers for immune sequencing clone quantification. Study-level points and caveats: Spike-in Jurkat TCR RNA from a single cell reportedly registered among around 1 million naive cells. For highly expanded clones, sizes could be underestimated when identical TCR molecules share a barcode.

TCRdb re-called the PCR reads with MiXCR, one entry per CDR3 protein. The sample has 85,000 to 90,000 distinct CDR3 sequences; roughly 19% are singletons. This clonotype was observed many times. Its antigen is not known. V lost 4 bases to trimming and J lost 2 bases; unmatched junction nucleotides: 3. Germline assignment: CDR1 SGHDT and CDR2 YYEEEE. The CDR3 runs 15 residues. Construction of naive CD8 libraries employed about 19,000 to 1,100,000 sorted cells together with 10%, 30% or 50% RNA. Source material: naive CD8+ T cells from blood, with Jurkat cell RNA spiked in. Subset given: FACS-sorted CD8+CD4-CCR7+CD45RA+ naive T cells. The sequence was collected from a human donor in good health. Some libraries in this study had Jurkat cell RNA spiked in. This chain joins TRBV5-6 and TRBJ2-5; 12 nucleotides match TRBD2. CDR3 sequence (DNA): TGTGCCAGCAGCCTCCTAGCGGGAGGGCAAGAGACCCAGTACTTC. Amino acids: CASSLLAGGQETQYF.